This TCR beta chain was sequenced during a study of OX40 agonist ivuxolimab in advanced cancers. Study in general: Eligibility rules accepted prior anti-PD-1, anti-PD-L1 or anti-CTLA-4 therapy, and around 40% had some.

Here immunoSEQ multiplex PCR was the method, and the copy in TCRdb shows in-frame clones only, minus some. In the table there are 92,000 or so clones, approximately 90% of which are singletons. The CDR3 contains 15 residues. With 6 bases clipped from V and 9 bases from J, the junction kept 14 bases outside the gene matches. The germline V gene encodes CDR1 MDHEN and CDR2 SYDVKM. The study, taken as a whole, reports: In the expanded peripheral T cells, antigen specificity was never determined. A proportion of nonresponders additionally exhibited low normalized T-cell clonal expansion.

As concerns this clone: The antigen is unknown.

The material was CD4+ or CD8+ T cells sorted from blood, obtained in a trial of the OX40 agonist ivuxolimab. This clonotype was obtained from an adult with an advanced solid tumor such as melanoma, head and neck, liver or kidney cancer. This chain joins TRBV28 and TRBJ2-1; 7 nucleotides agree with TRBD2. The CDR3 nucleotides are TGTGCCAGCAGGCATACGGGAGGCCCGGTTGGTGAGCAGTTCTTC. Amino acids: CASRHTGGPVGEQFF.